This T cell receptor beta chain originates from a study of beta chain features in type 1 diabetes. The germline V gene has CDR1 KGHSH and CDR2 LQKENI. The CDR3 totals 14 residues. Between the trimmed V and J ends, which lost 5 bases and 8 bases, there was a span of 15 bases. With regard to this clone: Its antigen is not identified.

Naive, central memory, regulatory and stem cell-like memory cells within the CD4+ compartment were sorted using CD45RO/CCR7/CD25/CD127/CD95/CD27. As every portion of the isolated RNA was reverse transcribed, the sequencing read expressed TCRB transcripts. The method was immunoSEQ multiplex PCR; TCRdb's version includes in-frame clones alone and lacks a portion of them. The profile shows over 650,000 clones, over 11% of them singletons. General study results and limits: Type 1 diabetes patients had fewer VDJ junction insertions and more deletions. TCRB CDR3s from Type 1 diabetes patients were moderately but significantly shorter in all four CD4+ subsets. A greater similarity of naive, central memory and Treg TCRB repertoires was seen among patients than among healthy donors.

The chain uses TRBV18 and TRBJ1-4, with a tentative D call TRBD1 (6 bases). The clonotype originates from a man aged 18 to 29 with type 1 diabetes. Sequenced material: naive CD4+ T cells from blood. The chain's CDR3 is CASSTRGTPEKLFF. CDR3 coding DNA: TGTGCCAGCTCAACTCGAGGGACACCAGAAAAACTGTTTTTT. The variable domain in full, completed from reference TRBV18 and TRBJ1-4, reads NAGVMQNPRHLVRRRGQEARLRCSPMKGHSHVYWYRQLPEEGLKFMVYLQKENIIDESGMPKERFSAEFPKEGPSILRIQQVVRGDSAAYFCASSTRGTPEKLFFGSGTQLSVL.